This paragraph covers one TCR beta chain sequence. A read error may produce the germline difference seen at one junction end. These data come from a study of cytomegalovirus exposure and HLA in healthy donors. Overall study: Unique TCR beta sequences numbering approximately 120 million came from around 180 million T cells in an earlier analysis.

From germline, CDR1 is SSHAT and CDR2 FNYEAQ (reference sequence). This CDR3 has 15 amino acids. PCR involved 60 Vbeta and 13 Jbeta primers. Some clones are missing from TCRdb's copy, which holds only in-frame ones; the method was immunoSEQ multiplex PCR. Of about 76,000 clones listed, 70% to 85% were seen once; the top ten hold 2% to 2.5%. The source of this sequence is a young man in good health and CMV-seronegative. Specimen: PBMCs. The genes are TRBV7-7 and TRBJ2-2; 10 bases map to TRBD2. This CDR3 reads CASSLSGRGTGELFF. The CDR3 nucleotides read TGTGCTAGCAGCTTAAGCGGGAGGGGCACCGGGGAGCTGTTTTTT.